Sequencing of this TCR beta chain was carried out in a study of blood T cell repertoires in COVID-19 (dated by TCRdb to between 2020 and 2021). About the full investigation: Samples from collaborators originated in the United States, Italy and Spain and spanned both the acute and convalescent phases of COVID-19. A freely available public database, intended as a resource for researchers studying the immune response to SARS-CoV-2, is where the repertoires were released. Samples were obtained from the ongoing ImmuneRACE study (first 160 participants) and from about 1,300 subjects provided by 6 global collaborators. Where HLA class I and class II types were available, the types were taken from metadata supplied by the sample provider, not from assay-based typing. The prospective study material was composed of cDNA or gDNA derived from T cells, B-cell-depleted T cells, or PBMCs. Deeply sampled blood TCRbeta repertoires from subjects exposed to, actively infected with, or recovered from COVID-19 were included in the dataset. Sample metadata almost always included a de-identified subject ID, COVID-19 status, age in years and sex.

A remark on this clone: There is no known antigen for this receptor. Base qualities are not provided; no much larger clone lies one nucleotide away.

TCRbeta CDR3 regions were amplified from genomic DNA using the immunoSEQ Assay, a bias-controlled multiplex PCR. The published analysis was carried out like this. The number of nucleated cells in each sample was estimated by amplification of reference gene primers within the assay. Sequence reads were collapsed and filtered to measure the absolute abundance of every unique TCRbeta CDR3 rearrangement. For each sample, productive Simpson clonality was calculated by taking the square root of Simpson's diversity index across productive rearrangements. The source is immuneACCESS, and TCRdb retained only in-frame sequences with V and J called. Part of the clones is not carried over; for the studies checked, unresolved V genes explain less than half of this, and the remainder is unexplained. V and J calls and clone size are copied from that table; D and trimming were computed from the DNA. The sample data list under 200,000 clones, and 70% to 90% of these were observed just once. The ten biggest clones cover around 6% of the sample.

The collaborating institutions used their own protocols to collect whole blood in K2EDTA tubes. For TCRbeta analysis, collaborators shipped samples as frozen whole blood, isolated PBMCs, or DNA extracted from either of those sample types. The investigation overall reported the following: The quantity of clinical and demographic metadata differed by source and by participant and was supplied without curation.

The CDR3, from cysteine to phenylalanine, totals 16 residues. The only DNA kept is the CDR3, 48 bases in frame from the first base. The germline V end is reduced by 0 bases and the J end by 1 base; junction bases left unmatched: 5. Taken from the germline V gene, the CDR1 and CDR2 loops are SGHVS and FQNEAQ. The receptor comes from a man aged 35-49 years with active or convalescent COVID-19. The chain employs TRBV7-8 and TRBJ1-1; TRBD1 aligns with 7 central bases. The sequencing sample was made of peripheral blood. DNA sequence: TGTGCCAGCAGCTTAGCTCAGGGGGTCCCGAACACTGAAGCTTTCTTT. Its protein is CASSLAQGVPNTEAFF.